This T cell receptor (beta chain) is drawn from a study of blood T cell repertoires in COVID-19. Study details: Samples of COVID-19 (acute and convalescent) were obtained from the United States, Italy and Spain.

One Seattle source followed patients from active infection through their disease course. After removal of 6 bases from V and 4 bases from J, the junction contained 6 bases not matched to a gene. Germline CDR1 reads SNHLY; CDR2 reads FYNNEI. The CDR3 runs to 15 residues. The method was immunoSEQ multiplex PCR; TCRdb's version includes in-frame clones alone and lacks a portion of them. In the table there are some 260,000 clones, about nine tenths of which are singletons. This TCR derives from a woman in her 30s with COVID-19, enrolled during active disease. Input material: peripheral blood. The chain uses TRBV2 and TRBJ2-3; 11 bases line up with TRBD1. For the CDR3, the DNA is TGTGCCAGCAGAGACGGACAGGGGGCATCAGATACGCAGTATTTT. This translates into CASRDGQGASDTQYF.